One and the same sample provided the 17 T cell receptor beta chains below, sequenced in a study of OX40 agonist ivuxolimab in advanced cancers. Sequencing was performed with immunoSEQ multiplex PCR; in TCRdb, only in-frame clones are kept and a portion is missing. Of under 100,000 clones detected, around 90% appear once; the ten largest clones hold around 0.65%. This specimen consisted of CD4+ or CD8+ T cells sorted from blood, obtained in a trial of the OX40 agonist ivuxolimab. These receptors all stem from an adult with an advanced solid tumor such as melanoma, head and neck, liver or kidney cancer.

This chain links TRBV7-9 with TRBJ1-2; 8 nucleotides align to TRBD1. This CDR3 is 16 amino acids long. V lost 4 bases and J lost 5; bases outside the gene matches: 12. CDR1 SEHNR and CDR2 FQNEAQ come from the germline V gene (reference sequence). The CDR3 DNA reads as TGTGCCAGCAGCTGGCAGGGGGCGCGGTTCGGATATGGCTACACCTTC. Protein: CASSWQGARFGYGYTF.

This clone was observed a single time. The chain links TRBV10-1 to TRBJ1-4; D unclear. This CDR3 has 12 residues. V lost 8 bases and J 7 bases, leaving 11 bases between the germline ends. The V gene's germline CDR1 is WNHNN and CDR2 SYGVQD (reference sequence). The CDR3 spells CASYLSGEKLFF. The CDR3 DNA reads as TGCGCCAGCTACCTCTCCGGTGAAAAACTGTTTTTT.

The CDR3 reads CASSLAGGGDTQYF. The DNA for the CDR3 is TGCGCCAGCAGCTTGGCCGGAGGGGGCGATACGCAGTATTTT. The V call is TRBV5-1, the J call TRBJ2-3, with D tentatively TRBD1 (7 bases). Germline V gene data show CDR1 as SGHRS and CDR2 as YFSETQ. The CDR3 runs 14 residues. Trimming took off 0 bases at V and 6 bases at J, with 11 bases between the two ends.

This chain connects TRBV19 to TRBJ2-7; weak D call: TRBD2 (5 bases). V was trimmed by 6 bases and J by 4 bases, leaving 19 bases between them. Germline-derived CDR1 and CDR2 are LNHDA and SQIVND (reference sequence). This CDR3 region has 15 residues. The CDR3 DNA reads TGTGCCAGTAGCCCTTTTATGGGCCGGGGTTACGAGCAGTACTTC. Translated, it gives CASSPFMGRGYEQYF.

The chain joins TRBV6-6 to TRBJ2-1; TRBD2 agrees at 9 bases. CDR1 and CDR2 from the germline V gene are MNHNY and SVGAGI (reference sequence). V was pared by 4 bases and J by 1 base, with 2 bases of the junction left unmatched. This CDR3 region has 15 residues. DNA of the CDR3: TGTGCCAGCAGTTCTCTAGCGGGGTCCTACAATGAGCAGTTCTTC. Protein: CASSSLAGSYNEQFF.

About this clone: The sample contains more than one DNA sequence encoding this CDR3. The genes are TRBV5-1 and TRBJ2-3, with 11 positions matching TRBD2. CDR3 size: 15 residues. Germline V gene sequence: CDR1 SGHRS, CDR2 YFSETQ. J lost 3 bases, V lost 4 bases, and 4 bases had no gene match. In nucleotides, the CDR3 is TGCGCCAGCAGCCTACTAGCGGGGGATACAGATACGCAGTATTTT. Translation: CASSLLAGDTDTQYF.

In DNA, the CDR3 is TGTGCCAGCTCACCACCTTCCAGCACAGATACGCAGTATTTT. Its protein is CASSPPSSTDTQYF. The V call is TRBV18, the J call TRBJ2-3; no reliable D call. Germline values: CDR1 KGHSH, CDR2 LQKENI. This CDR3 spans 14 amino acids. Trimming took 0 bases from V and 0 from J, leaving 4 bases between them.

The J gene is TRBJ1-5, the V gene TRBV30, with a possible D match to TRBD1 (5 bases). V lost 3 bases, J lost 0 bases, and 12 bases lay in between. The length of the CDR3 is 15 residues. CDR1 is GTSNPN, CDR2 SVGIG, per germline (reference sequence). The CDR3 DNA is TGTGCCTGGAGAGCCGGGGCCTATAGCAATCAGCCCCAGCATTTT. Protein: CAWRAGAYSNQPQHF.

The CDR3 loop is CAISPGGSAEAFF. The CDR3 bases are TGTGCCATCAGCCCAGGGGGTTCGGCTGAAGCTTTCTTT. This rearrangement joins TRBV10-3 to TRBJ1-1; 7 bases align to TRBD1. The CDR3 contains 13 residues. After removal of 6 bases from V and 6 bases from J, the junction contained 7 bases not matched to a gene. Germline V gene sequence: CDR1 ENHRY, CDR2 SYGVKD.

The CDR3 DNA sequence: TGTGCCAGCAGCCTCCCTCAGAACTATGGCTACACCTTC. Translated: CASSLPQNYGYTF. V is TRBV13 and J is TRBJ1-2; D gene unclear. The length of the CDR3 is 13 residues. CDR1 is PRHDT and CDR2 is FYEKMQ in the germline V gene (reference sequence). V was pared by 5 bases and J by 2 bases, with 9 bases between.

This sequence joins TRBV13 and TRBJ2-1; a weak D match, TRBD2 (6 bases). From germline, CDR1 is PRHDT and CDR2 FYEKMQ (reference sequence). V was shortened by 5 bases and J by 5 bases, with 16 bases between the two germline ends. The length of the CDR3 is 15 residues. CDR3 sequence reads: CASSVGLRGNNEQFF. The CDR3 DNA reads TGTGCCAGCAGCGTTGGACTACGGGGTAACAATGAGCAGTTCTTC.

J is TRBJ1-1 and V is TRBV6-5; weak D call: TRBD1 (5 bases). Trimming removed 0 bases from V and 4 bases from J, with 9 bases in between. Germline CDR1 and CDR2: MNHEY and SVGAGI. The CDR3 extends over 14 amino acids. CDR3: CASSYSVGGTEAFF. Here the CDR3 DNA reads TGTGCCAGCAGTTACTCTGTCGGGGGCACTGAAGCTTTCTTT.

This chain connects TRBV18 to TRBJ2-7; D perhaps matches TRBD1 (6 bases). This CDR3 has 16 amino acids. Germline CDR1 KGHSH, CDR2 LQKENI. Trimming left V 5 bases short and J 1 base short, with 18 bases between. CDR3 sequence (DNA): TGTGCCAGCTCAGATGGACAGTCCCTCCAATCCTACGAGCAGTACTTC. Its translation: CASSDGQSLQSYEQYF.

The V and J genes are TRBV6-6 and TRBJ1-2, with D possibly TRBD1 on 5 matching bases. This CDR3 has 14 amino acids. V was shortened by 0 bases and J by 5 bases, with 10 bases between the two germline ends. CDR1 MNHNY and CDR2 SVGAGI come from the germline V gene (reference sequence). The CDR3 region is CASSYSQGIYGYTF. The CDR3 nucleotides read TGTGCCAGCAGTTACTCGCAGGGTATTTATGGCTACACCTTC.

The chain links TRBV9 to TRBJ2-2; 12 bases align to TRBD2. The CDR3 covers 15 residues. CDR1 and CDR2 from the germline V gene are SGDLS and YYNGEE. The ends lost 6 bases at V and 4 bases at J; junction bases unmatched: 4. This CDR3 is CASTLAGGRTGELFF. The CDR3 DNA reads TGTGCCAGCACCCTAGCGGGAGGGCGCACCGGGGAGCTGTTTTTT.

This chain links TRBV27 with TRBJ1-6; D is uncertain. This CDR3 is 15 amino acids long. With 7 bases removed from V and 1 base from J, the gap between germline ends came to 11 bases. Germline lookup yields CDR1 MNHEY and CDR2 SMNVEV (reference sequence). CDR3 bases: TGTGCCAGCAAATCGATGGGATCCTATAATTCACCCCTCCACTTT. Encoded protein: CASKSMGSYNSPLHF.

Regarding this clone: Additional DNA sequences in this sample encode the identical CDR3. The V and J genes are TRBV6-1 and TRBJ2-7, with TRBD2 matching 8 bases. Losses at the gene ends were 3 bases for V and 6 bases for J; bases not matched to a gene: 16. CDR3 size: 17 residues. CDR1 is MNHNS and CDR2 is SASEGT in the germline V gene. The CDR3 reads CASSERFFPGTSLEQYF. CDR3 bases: TGTGCCAGCAGTGAGCGGTTTTTTCCCGGGACTAGTCTCGAGCAGTACTTC.